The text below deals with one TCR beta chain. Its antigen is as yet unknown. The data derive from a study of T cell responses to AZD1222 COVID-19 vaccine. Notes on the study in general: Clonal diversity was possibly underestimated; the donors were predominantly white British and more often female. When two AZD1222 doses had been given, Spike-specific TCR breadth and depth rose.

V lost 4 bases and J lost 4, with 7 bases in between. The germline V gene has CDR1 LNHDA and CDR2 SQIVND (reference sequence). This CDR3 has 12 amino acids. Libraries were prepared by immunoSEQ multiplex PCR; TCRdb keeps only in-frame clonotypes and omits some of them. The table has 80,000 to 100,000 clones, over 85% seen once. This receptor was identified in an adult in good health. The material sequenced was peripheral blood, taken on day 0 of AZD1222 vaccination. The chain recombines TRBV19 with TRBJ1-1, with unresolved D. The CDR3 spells CASSNPPTEAFF. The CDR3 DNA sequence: TGTGCCAGTAGTAACCCCCCCACTGAAGCTTTCTTT. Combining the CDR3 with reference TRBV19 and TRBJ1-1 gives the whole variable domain DGGITQSPKYLFRKEGQNVTLSCEQNLNHDAMYWYRQDPGQGLRLIYYSQIVNDFQKGDIAEGYSVSREKKESFPLTVTSAQKNPTAFYLCASSNPPTEAFFGQGTRLTVV.